This T cell receptor (beta chain) was captured in a study of siplizumab effects on memory and regulatory T cells. Germline V gives CDR1 MNHEY, CDR2 SMNVEV (reference sequence). V trimming: 7 bases; J trimming: 2 bases; junction bases outside the gene matches: 10. This CDR3 spans 16 amino acids. The table came from immunoSEQ multiplex PCR; TCRdb's copy has only in-frame clones and leaves some out. Of some 96,000 clones listed, 75% to 95% are singletons. Source material: CD4+ T cells sorted from blood. The chain employs TRBV27 and TRBJ2-2; 7 nucleotides line up with TRBD1. This TCR was sampled from a human donor in good health. The CDR3 nucleotides are TGTGCCAGCAAACACCAAAGACAGGGTAACACCGGGGAGCTGTTTTTT. Encoded protein: CASKHQRQGNTGELFF.